These 5 T cell receptor beta chains were sequenced from one sample in a study of blood T cell repertoires in COVID-19. TCRdb's copy holds only in-frame clones and misses some; the assay was immunoSEQ multiplex PCR. The sample has approximately 430,000 clones; about nine tenths are singletons. Sequencing input: peripheral blood. The source of these receptors is a woman aged 30 to 39 with active or convalescent COVID-19.

This sequence joins TRBV6-1 and TRBJ1-2; D gene ambiguous. Germline V gives CDR1 MNHNS, CDR2 SASEGT. Trimming left V 2 bases short and J 6 bases short, with 10 bases between. The CDR3 sequence is 13 residues long. CDR3: CASSENYPDGYTF. For the CDR3, the DNA is TGTGCCAGCAGTGAAAATTATCCGGATGGCTACACCTTC.

The chain recombines TRBV10-3 with TRBJ2-1; tentative D call: TRBD2 (5 bases). V gave up 4 bases and J gave up 0 bases, with 13 bases separating them. The germline gives CDR1 ENHRY, CDR2 SYGVKD. The CDR3 contains 16 residues. The CDR3 region has the DNA TGTGCCATCAGTGTAGCCCAAACTAGCTCCTACAATGAGCAGTTCTTC. It translates to CAISVAQTSSYNEQFF.

V is TRBV7-6 and J is TRBJ2-7, with 10 bases aligning to TRBD2. The germline CDR1 and CDR2 sequences are SGHVS and FNYEAQ. V gave up 3 bases and J gave up 4 bases; unmatched junction bases: 9. This CDR3 spans 16 amino acids. CDR3 sequence reads: CASSLGPSGSGYEQYF. In nucleotides, the CDR3 is TGTGCCAGCAGCTTGGGCCCTAGCGGGAGTGGGTACGAGCAGTACTTC.

The V call is TRBV6-1, the J call TRBJ1-5, with D uncertain. Germline CDR1 is MNHNS and CDR2 is SASEGT. Trimming removed 2 bases at V and 5 bases at J, with 13 bases between. The CDR3 spans 15 residues. The CDR3 sequence is CASSELNPVDQPQHF. CDR3 bases: TGTGCCAGCAGTGAATTGAACCCAGTGGATCAGCCCCAGCATTTT.

The chain carries TRBV27 and TRBJ1-2, with 8 bases matching TRBD1. The V segment lost 0 bases and the J segment 8 bases; nucleotides outside the gene matches: 8. Germline CDR1 MNHEY, CDR2 SMNVEV (reference sequence). The CDR3 sequence is 15 residues long. Written as DNA, the CDR3 is TGTGCCAGCAGTTTATCGTTACAGGGGGGTTGGGGCTACACCTTC. Translation: CASSLSLQGGWGYTF.